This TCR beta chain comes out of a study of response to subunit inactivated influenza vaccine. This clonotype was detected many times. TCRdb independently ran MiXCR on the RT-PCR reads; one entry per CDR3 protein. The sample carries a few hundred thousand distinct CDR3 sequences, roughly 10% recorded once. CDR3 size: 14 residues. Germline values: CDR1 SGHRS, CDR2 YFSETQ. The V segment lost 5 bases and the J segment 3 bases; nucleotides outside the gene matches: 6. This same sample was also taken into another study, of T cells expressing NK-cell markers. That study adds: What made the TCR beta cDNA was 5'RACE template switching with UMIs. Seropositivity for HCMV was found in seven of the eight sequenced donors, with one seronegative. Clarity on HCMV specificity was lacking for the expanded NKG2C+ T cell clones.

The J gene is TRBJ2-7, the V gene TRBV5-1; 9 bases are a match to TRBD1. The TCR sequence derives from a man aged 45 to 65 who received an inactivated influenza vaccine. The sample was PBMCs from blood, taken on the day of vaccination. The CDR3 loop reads CASSPGTGIYEQYF. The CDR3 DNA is TGCGCCAGCAGTCCCGGGACAGGGATCTACGAGCAGTACTTC.